This TCR beta chain is drawn from a study of post-analysis software for immune sequencing data. This CDR3 comprises 14 residues. Germline-derived CDR1 and CDR2 are SGDLS and YYNGEE. The ends were cut back, 2 bases at V and 13 bases at J, with 19 bases in the middle. Regarding this clonotype: The antigen is not known.

Prepared TCR beta cDNA libraries contained unique molecular identifiers. About 500,000 cDNA molecules were obtained per 1 to 10 million input T cells. Via MiXCR, TCRdb re-called the PCR reads, giving one row per CDR3 protein. The data show hundreds of thousands of distinct CDR3 sequences, approximately 53% seen once. Study conclusions and caveats: Batch-matched samples strongly co-clustered by F measure. When patients were compared with controls, roughly five TRBV segments were more frequent, TRBV5-6, TRBV5-1 and TRBV20-1 among them. A significant reduction in normalized Chao1 diversity was observed in multiple sclerosis patients versus controls.

The source of this sequence is a girl between 5 and 17 years old with multiple sclerosis. This chain connects TRBV9 to TRBJ2-4; possibly TRBD1 or TRBD2 for D (6 bases each). Sequenced sample: blood. The CDR3 coding sequence is TGTGCCAGCAGCGTCGGCGTACAGGGAGGAGAGCAGTACTTC. The encoded protein is CASSVGVQGGEQYF.